This note documents a single TCR beta chain sequence. Measured with immunoSEQ multiplex PCR; TCRdb has only the in-frame clones, and not every one. The data show 120,000 to 150,000 clones, under 95% seen once. The CDR3 contains 21 residues. Germline loops: CDR1 SGDLS, CDR2 YYNGEE. V gave up 0 bases and J gave up 0 bases; unmatched junction bases: 10. The data derive from a study of T cell responses to AZD1222 COVID-19 vaccine. The chain carries TRBV9 and TRBJ2-1, with 15 bases fitting TRBD2. Sequencing was performed on peripheral blood, taken on day 0 of AZD1222 vaccination. The source is an adult in good health. In DNA, the CDR3 is TGTGCCAGCAGCGTAGCTCTCGGGACTAGCGGGAGGATAAGCTCCTACAATGAGCAGTTCTTC. Translation: CASSVALGTSGRISSYNEQFF.